Below, 2 T cell receptor beta chains from the same sample are listed, as sequenced in a study of CD8+CD57+ T cells in acquired aplastic anemia. CDR3 and TCR beta VDJ profiling relied on genomic DNA as the template. TCRdb passed the reads through MiXCR, listing each CDR3 protein once. The data hold about 140,000 distinct CDR3 sequences, with 41% observed a single time. The sample consisted of sorted CD4+, CD8+, or CD8+CD57+ T cells (not recorded which) from PBMCs. The receptors here all came from a human donor in good health, serving as a control.

This clonotype was detected only a few times. The chain joins TRBV28 to TRBJ2-5; D is unresolved. V lost 3 bases, J lost 5 bases, and 7 bases lay in between. The CDR3 contains 12 residues. Germline V gives CDR1 MDHEN, CDR2 SYDVKM. This chain's CDR3 is CASSFGFETQYF. DNA of the CDR3: TGTGCCAGCAGTTTTGGATTTGAGACCCAGTACTTC.

This clonotype was observed many times. This CDR3 is CASSESWGNTEAFF. As DNA, the CDR3 is TGTGCCAGCAGTGAATCTTGGGGGAACACTGAAGCTTTCTTT. V and J are TRBV25-1 and TRBJ1-1; no reliable D call. The CDR3 spans 14 residues. Deletions cut 1 base from V and 1 base from J, with 7 bases between. Germline-derived CDR1 and CDR2 are MGHDK and SYGVNS.